This T cell receptor (beta chain) comes out of a study of OX40 agonist ivuxolimab in advanced cancers. CDR3 length: 16 amino acids. Germline trimming cut 4 bases from V and 4 bases from J; bases unmatched to any gene: 3. Germline CDR1 and CDR2: MRHNA and SNTAGT. Study-wide points: At doses 0.1 to 3.0 mg/kg, CD4+ and CD8+ clones expanded.

Data came from immunoSEQ multiplex PCR; TCRdb stores just in-frame clones and leaves some out. The data contain 55,000 to 70,000 clones, 87% of them seen just once; the ten biggest clones take up 1.3%. In its sample, this clone was seen once. No antigen is known for it. This chain joins TRBV6-4 and TRBJ2-2; 13 positions agree with TRBD2. The sequence was collected from an adult with an advanced solid tumor such as melanoma, head and neck, liver or kidney cancer. The material sequenced was CD4+ or CD8+ T cells sorted from blood, taken in a trial of the OX40 agonist ivuxolimab. The CDR3 is CASSATSGRATGELFF. As DNA, the CDR3 is TGTGCCAGCAGTGCCACTAGCGGGAGGGCCACCGGGGAGCTGTTTTTT.